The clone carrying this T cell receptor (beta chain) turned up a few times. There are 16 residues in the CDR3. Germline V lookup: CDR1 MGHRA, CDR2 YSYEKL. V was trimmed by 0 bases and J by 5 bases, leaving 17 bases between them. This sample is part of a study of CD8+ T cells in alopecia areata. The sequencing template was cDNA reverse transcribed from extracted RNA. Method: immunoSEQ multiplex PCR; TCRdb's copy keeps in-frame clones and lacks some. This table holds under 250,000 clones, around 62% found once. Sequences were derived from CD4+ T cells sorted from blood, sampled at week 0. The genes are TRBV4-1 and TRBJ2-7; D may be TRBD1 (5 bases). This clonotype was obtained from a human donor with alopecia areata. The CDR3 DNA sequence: TGCGCCAGCAGCCAAGAAAGATCTCAGGGTATCCACGAGCAGTACTTC. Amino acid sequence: CASSQERSQGIHEQYF.